This TCR beta chain emerged from a study of CD8+ T cells in alopecia areata. Study findings and constraints: Alphabeta T cells residing in normal skin are also sequenced in scalp samples. Sharing of TCR sequences between patients (possibly for HLA-related reasons) was less clear than in mice. Clonality exceeded that of normal scalp in lesional scalp, most notably in alopecia totalis/universalis.

Sequencing used cDNA as its template, made by extracting RNA and reverse transcribing it. Using immunoSEQ multiplex PCR, the repertoire was profiled, and TCRdb retains in-frame clones only, with some absent. The sample gives about 110,000 clones, roughly 60% of which show up once; around 20% is in the top ten. Germline CDR1 is ENHRY and CDR2 is SYGVKD. The V end lost 6 bases, the J end lost 1 base, and 9 bases lay between the germline ends. The CDR3 is 13 amino acids. Cell sorting was applied to PBMCs, and CD4+ and CD8+ T cells were collected. In this sample, this clone turned up once. As yet, its antigen is unknown.

This clonotype was obtained from a human donor in good health. V and J are TRBV10-3 and TRBJ2-5; possible D gene TRBD1, 6 bases. Source material: CD8+ T cells sorted from blood. CDR3 sequence: CAIRDRSQETQYF. The CDR3 coding sequence is TGTGCCATCAGGGACAGATCCCAAGAGACCCAGTACTTC.